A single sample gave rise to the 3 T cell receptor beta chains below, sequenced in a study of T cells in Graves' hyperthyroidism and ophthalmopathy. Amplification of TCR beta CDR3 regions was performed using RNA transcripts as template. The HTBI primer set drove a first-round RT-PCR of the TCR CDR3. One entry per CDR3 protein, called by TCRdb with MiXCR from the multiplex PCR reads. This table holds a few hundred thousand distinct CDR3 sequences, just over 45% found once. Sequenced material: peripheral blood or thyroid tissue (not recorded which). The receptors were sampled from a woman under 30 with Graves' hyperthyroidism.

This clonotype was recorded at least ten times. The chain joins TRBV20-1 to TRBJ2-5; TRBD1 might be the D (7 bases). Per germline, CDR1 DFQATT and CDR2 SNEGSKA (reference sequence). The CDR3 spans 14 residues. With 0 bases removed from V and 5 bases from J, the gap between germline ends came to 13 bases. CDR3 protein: CSARDTGDWETQYF. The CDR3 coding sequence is TGCAGTGCTAGAGATACAGGGGACTGGGAGACCCAGTACTTC.

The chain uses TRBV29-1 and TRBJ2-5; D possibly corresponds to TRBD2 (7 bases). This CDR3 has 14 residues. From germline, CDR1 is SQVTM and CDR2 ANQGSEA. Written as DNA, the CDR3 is TGCAACGTGGGGGGGGCAGGGGCGGGGGAGACCCAGTACTTC. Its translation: CNVGGAGAGETQYF.

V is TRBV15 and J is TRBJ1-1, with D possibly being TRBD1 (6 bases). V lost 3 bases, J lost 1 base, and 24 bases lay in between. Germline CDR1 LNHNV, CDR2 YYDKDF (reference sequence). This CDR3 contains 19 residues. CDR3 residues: CATSSDLGGAPRANTEAFF. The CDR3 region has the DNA TGTGCCACCAGCAGCGATCTTGGGGGGGCGCCTCGGGCGAACACTGAAGCTTTCTTT.